This passage covers 18 T cell receptor beta chains from one sample sequenced in a study of blood T cell repertoires in COVID-19. Sequencing was performed with immunoSEQ multiplex PCR; in TCRdb, only in-frame clones are kept and a portion is missing. The table has 380,000 or so clones, around 87% seen once. The sequenced sample was PBMCs or T cells enriched from blood (not recorded which). All receptors come from a man aged 25 to 40 who had recovered from COVID-19.

V is TRBV5-1 and J is TRBJ1-2; D gene ambiguous. The germline gives CDR1 SGHRS, CDR2 YFSETQ. V lost 0 bases to trimming and J lost 7 bases, with 13 bases between them. There are 14 residues in the CDR3. The CDR3 spells CASSLVAGTTGYTF. The CDR3 nucleotides read TGCGCCAGCAGCTTGGTAGCCGGTACTACTGGCTACACCTTC.

The chain links TRBV5-4 to TRBJ2-7; D gene ambiguous. V lost 4 bases to trimming and J lost 2 bases, with 13 bases between them. CDR3 size: 14 residues. Germline CDR1 is SGHNT and CDR2 is YYREEE (reference sequence). CDR3 nucleotide sequence: TGTGCCAGCAGCCTAGGCCAAGACCCCTACGAGCAGTACTTC. Its protein is CASSLGQDPYEQYF.

The chain is built from TRBV6-5 and TRBJ2-1, with 13 positions matching TRBD2. Germline CDR1 MNHEY, CDR2 SVGAGI. Trimming at V came to 5 bases and at J to 7 bases, leaving 5 bases not matched to a gene. This CDR3 comprises 15 residues. The CDR3 loop is CASSPGTSGKNEQFF. In DNA, the CDR3 is TGTGCCAGCAGTCCAGGGACTAGCGGGAAAAATGAGCAGTTCTTC.

This chain uses TRBV6-1 with TRBJ1-6, with a tentative D call TRBD1 (5 bases). This CDR3 contains 18 residues. Trimming left V 1 base short and J 5 bases short, with 18 bases between. Looked up from germline, CDR1 is MNHNS and CDR2 is SASEGT. The CDR3 DNA reads as TGTGCCAGCAGTGAAGTGGTGGCAGGTCTAGGGGATAATTCACCCCTCCACTTT. It codes for CASSEVVAGLGDNSPLHF.

The gene calls are TRBV3-1 (or the pseudogene TRBV3-2) and TRBJ1-1; no definite D call. The CDR3 extends over 15 amino acids. Trimming pared 0 bases from V and 0 bases from J, leaving 8 bases between. Germline lookup yields CDR1 LGHDT and CDR2 YNNKEL (reference sequence). The CDR3 is CASSQDSRLNTEAFF. CDR3 in DNA: TGTGCCAGCAGCCAAGATTCCAGGTTGAACACTGAAGCTTTCTTT.

V usage is TRBV7-3 and J usage is TRBJ2-7; maybe TRBD2 (5 bases). The germline V gene encodes CDR1 SGHTA and CDR2 FQGTGA. V was cut by 5 bases and J by 5 bases, with 13 bases left in between. The CDR3 contains 13 residues. The CDR3 reads CASSPGVGDEQYF. For the CDR3, the DNA is TGTGCCAGCAGCCCCGGGGTCGGGGACGAGCAGTACTTC.

The rearrangement joins TRBV4-2 to TRBJ1-2, with D perhaps matching TRBD1 (5 bases). Germline loops: CDR1 LGHNA, CDR2 YNFKEQ. The CDR3 is made up of 12 amino acids. Trimming removed 0 bases from V and 12 bases from J, with 11 bases in between. CDR3 residues: CASSQDGARDTF. The DNA of the CDR3 is TGTGCCAGCAGCCAAGATGGGGCTAGGGACACCTTC.

This clone was seen just once. This chain connects TRBV2 to TRBJ2-7; D is undetermined. This CDR3 has 11 residues. Germline V gene data show CDR1 as SNHLY and CDR2 as FYNNEI. V dropped 8 bases and J dropped 4 bases, with 9 bases sitting between them. This CDR3 reads CASHAGYEQYF. As DNA, the CDR3 is TGTGCCAGCCATGCAGGATACGAGCAGTACTTC.

The chain links TRBV11-2 to TRBJ2-5, with 7 bases fitting TRBD1. Unmatched junction bases numbered 9, after V lost 4 bases and J lost 1 base. Germline V gene data show CDR1 as SGHAT and CDR2 as FQNNGV. CDR3 length: 16 amino acids. This chain's CDR3 is CASSYVSGTAQETQYF. Written as DNA, the CDR3 is TGTGCCAGCAGCTATGTTTCCGGGACAGCCCAAGAGACCCAGTACTTC.

CDR3: CASSQVNRGAYEQYF. The DNA of the CDR3 is TGCGCCAGCAGCCAAGTTAACAGGGGGGCCTACGAGCAGTACTTC. The chain joins TRBV4-1 to TRBJ2-7; 8 nucleotides match TRBD1. CDR1 and CDR2 (germline): MGHRA, YSYEKL. The V and J ends lost 1 base and 2 bases, in that order; junction bases with no gene match: 4. This CDR3 contains 15 residues.

The V and J genes are TRBV6-1 and TRBJ2-5; TRBD2 matches 8 bases. The CDR3 is made up of 14 amino acids. In germline, CDR1 is MNHNS, CDR2 SASEGT. The ends lost 2 bases at V and 5 bases at J; junction bases unmatched: 4. DNA of the CDR3: TGTGCCAGCAGTGAATGGACTAGCCCGGAGACCCAGTACTTC. Its translation: CASSEWTSPETQYF.

The chain couples TRBV6-6 to TRBJ1-2, with TRBD1 identical over 8 bases. CDR3 length: 12 residues. Germline CDR1 MNHNY, CDR2 SVGAGI (reference sequence). CDR3 sequence (DNA): TGTGCTACCTGGGGGACAGGCTATGGCTACACCTTC. This translates into CATWGTGYGYTF.

The chain carries TRBV5-6 and TRBJ1-3; a possible D gene is TRBD1 (5 bases). Germline CDR1 and CDR2: SGHDT and YYEEEE. The ends were cut back, 5 bases at V and 0 bases at J, with 12 bases in the middle. The CDR3 length is 15 residues. CDR3 region: CASRPTGGSGNTIYF. CDR3 sequence (DNA): TGTGCCAGCAGACCTACCGGGGGCTCTGGAAACACCATATATTTT.

The chain has TRBV30 and TRBJ1-5; 7 positions agree with TRBD1. V was clipped by 5 bases and J by 6 bases; unmatched bases: 10. Germline V lookup: CDR1 GTSNPN, CDR2 SVGIG (reference sequence). CDR3 length: 14 amino acids. CDR3 residues: CAWPPQGGGQPQHF. The CDR3 DNA reads as TGTGCCTGGCCCCCCCAGGGGGGTGGTCAGCCCCAGCATTTT. Based on the CDR3 plus reference TRBV30 and TRBJ1-5, the full variable domain is SQTIHQWPATLVQPVGSPLSLECTVEGTSNPNLYWYRQAAGRGLQLLFYSVGIGQISSEVPQNLSASRPQDRQFILSSKKLLLSDSGFYLCAWPPQGGGQPQHFGDGTRLSIL.

The V gene is TRBV18, the J gene TRBJ1-3, with D possibly being TRBD1 (6 bases). This CDR3 has 16 residues. Germline V CDR1 and CDR2: KGHSH, LQKENI. V was pared by 5 bases and J by 4 bases, with 18 bases between. The DNA for the CDR3 is TGTGCCAGCTCATACCGACAGGAGTCTAGAGGAAACACCATATATTTT. It yields the protein CASSYRQESRGNTIYF.

J is TRBJ1-3 and V is TRBV6-5, with D unresolved. The V and J ends lost 6 bases and 0 bases respectively, with 6 bases between them. The germline V gene has CDR1 MNHEY and CDR2 SVGAGI. This CDR3 has 13 residues. The CDR3 DNA follows: TGTGCCAGCAGACATTTCTCTGGAAACACCATATATTTT. Protein: CASRHFSGNTIYF.

The rearrangement joins TRBV5-1 to TRBJ1-1, with D perhaps matching TRBD1 (5 bases). CDR3 length: 16 amino acids. The germline CDR1 and CDR2 sequences are SGHRS and YFSETQ. Trimming stripped 4 bases from V and 6 bases from J, with 22 bases between. The CDR3 sequence is CASSLRDGRSGAEAFF. The CDR3 nucleotides are TGCGCCAGCAGCCTCCGGGACGGGAGATCGGGGGCTGAAGCTTTCTTT.

The genes are TRBV4-2 and TRBJ2-5; 7 nucleotides agree with TRBD1. CDR1 is LGHNA, CDR2 YNFKEQ, per germline. The CDR3 has 15 amino acids. Trimming took 6 bases from V and 2 from J; bases not matched to a gene: 9. CDR3 coding DNA: TGTGCCAGCAGTATTATGAGGGGACAGCAAGAGACCCAGTACTTC. The encoded protein is CASSIMRGQQETQYF.